Each of the 20 T cell receptor beta chains below was sequenced from the same sample in a study of identical twins. TCRdb redid the calling of the 5' RACE reads with MiXCR, one entry per CDR3 protein. The table has roughly 470,000 distinct CDR3 sequences, roughly an eighth seen once; the top ten hold approximately 1%. This sample also appeared in a second study, on yellow fever vaccine responses in identical twins.

Sequencing was carried out using CD4+ T cells sorted from blood. The source is a woman aged 18 to 35 in good health.

The J gene is TRBJ2-7, the V gene TRBV18; unclear D gene. CDR1 is KGHSH, CDR2 LQKENI, per germline. This CDR3 is built from 14 residues. V was cut by 3 bases and J by 5 bases, with 14 bases left in between. This CDR3 is CASSPWTSSDEQYF. The CDR3 bases are TGTGCCAGCTCACCGTGGACCTCTTCGGACGAGCAGTACTTC.

This clonotype occurred a few times. This sequence joins TRBV6-1 and TRBJ1-5, with D perhaps TRBD1 (6 bases). This CDR3 contains 14 residues. The V end was cut by 7 bases, the J end by 3 bases, with 13 bases between. Germline CDR1 reads MNHNS; CDR2 reads SASEGT. For the CDR3, the DNA is TGTGCCAGCACCCTGGGGGGGCTCAATCAGCCCCAGCATTTT. Translated, it gives CASTLGGLNQPQHF.

The V call is TRBV6-5, the J call TRBJ2-1; 10 bases fit TRBD2. There are 17 residues in the CDR3. Trimming took 6 bases from V and 7 from J; bases not matched to a gene: 15. Germline V gene lookup returns CDR1 MNHEY and CDR2 SVGAGI. CDR3 sequence reads: CASSSSLSLAGENEQFF. CDR3 DNA sequence: TGTGCCAGCAGCTCCTCATTATCCCTAGCGGGGGAGAATGAGCAGTTCTTC.

This clonotype was found many times. The genes are TRBV7-2 and TRBJ2-7; 7 bases fit TRBD2. Germline lookup yields CDR1 SGHTA and CDR2 FQGNSA. After removal of 5 bases from V and 3 bases from J, the junction contained 16 bases not matched to a gene. There are 17 residues in the CDR3. The CDR3 DNA sequence: TGTGCCAGCAGCCCAACCTCGTGGGGGACTAAATACTACGAGCAGTACTTC. Amino acids: CASSPTSWGTKYYEQYF.

This clonotype was recorded many times. The chain links TRBV6-1 to TRBJ2-3; 7 nucleotides agree with TRBD1. This CDR3 region has 14 residues. CDR1 MNHNS and CDR2 SASEGT come from the germline V gene. V was pared by 8 bases and J by 3 bases, with 8 bases of the junction left unmatched. DNA of the CDR3: TGTGCCAGCGGTACCGGGACAGCAACAGATACGCAGTATTTT. Translated: CASGTGTATDTQYF.

This clonotype has only one observation. The chain carries TRBV4-1 and TRBJ2-1, with 7 bases lining up with TRBD2. Germline V CDR1 and CDR2: MGHRA, YSYEKL. V was pared by 2 bases and J by 4 bases, with 8 bases of the junction left unmatched. The CDR3 is 16 amino acids. CDR3 sequence reads: CASSQLLAYPYNEQFF. The CDR3 DNA follows: TGCGCCAGCAGCCAACTACTAGCGTACCCTTACAATGAGCAGTTCTTC.

The chain couples TRBV11-3 to TRBJ2-2; 16 nucleotides match TRBD2. CDR1 is SGHNT, CDR2 YENEEA, per germline. The V and J ends lost 8 bases and 4 bases, in that order; junction bases with no gene match: 7. This CDR3 comprises 17 residues. CDR3: CASSGLAGGPVTGELFF. CDR3 bases: TGTGCCAGCTCGGGACTAGCGGGAGGGCCGGTCACCGGGGAGCTGTTTTTT. Full variable domain (outside the CDR3, taken from reference TRBV11-3 and TRBJ2-2): EAGVVQSPRYKIIEKKQPVAFWCNPISGHNTLYWYLQNLGQGPELLIRYENEEAVDDSQLPKDRFSAERLKGVDSTLKIQPAELGDSAVYLCASSGLAGGPVTGELFFGEGSRLTVL.

This clonotype turned up a few times. This chain uses TRBV6-2 or TRBV6-3 with TRBJ2-1, with a tentative D call TRBD2 (5 bases). V was pared by 1 base and J by 0 bases, with 10 bases between. The CDR3 consists of 16 residues. Germline V CDR1 and CDR2: MNHEY, SVGEGT. CDR3 sequence: CASSYYSGISYNEQFF. CDR3 sequence (DNA): TGTGCCAGCAGTTACTATTCGGGGATCTCCTACAATGAGCAGTTCTTC.

V and J are TRBV7-2 and TRBJ2-7, with 10 nucleotides matching TRBD1. Germline loops: CDR1 SGHTA, CDR2 FQGNSA. The CDR3 has 15 amino acids. V gave up 6 bases and J gave up 6 bases; unmatched junction bases: 11. CDR3 residues: CASRGQGTVSGEQYF. CDR3 nucleotides: TGTGCCAGCAGGGGACAGGGGACCGTCTCTGGCGAGCAGTACTTC.

This clonotype came up many times. The J gene is TRBJ2-3, the V gene TRBV4-1, with 13 bases fitting TRBD2. Per germline, CDR1 MGHRA and CDR2 YSYEKL. V lost 1 base to trimming and J lost 0 bases; unmatched junction nucleotides: 1. The CDR3 extends over 17 amino acids. CDR3 region: CASSQAGLAGSTDTQYF. The CDR3 coding sequence is TGCGCCAGCAGCCAAGCGGGACTAGCGGGAAGCACAGATACGCAGTATTTT.

This clonotype was recorded a few times. This chain uses TRBV10-3 with TRBJ2-5; D possibly matches TRBD1 or TRBD2 (5 bases each). Between the trimmed V and J ends, which lost 0 bases and 4 bases, there was a span of 15 bases. There are 16 residues in the CDR3. CDR1 and CDR2 (germline): ENHRY, SYGVKD. The CDR3 loop reads CAISESTLAGRETQYF. In DNA form, the CDR3 reads TGTGCCATCAGTGAGTCGACATTAGCAGGGAGAGAGACCCAGTACTTC.

This clonotype was recorded many times. The genes are TRBV7-2 and TRBJ2-2; D not resolved. Germline loops: CDR1 SGHTA, CDR2 FQGNSA. Trimming shortened V by 3 bases and J by 4 bases, and 12 bases separated the two germline ends. CDR3 size: 15 residues. CDR3 amino acids: CASSFSGPSTGELFF. CDR3 nucleotides: TGTGCCAGCAGCTTCAGTGGGCCGAGCACCGGGGAGCTGTTTTTT.

This clonotype was seen a few times. V is TRBV12-3 or TRBV12-4 and J is TRBJ2-2; perhaps D is TRBD1 or TRBD2 (5 bases each). The V end was cut by 9 bases, the J end by 2 bases, with 10 bases between. There are 13 residues in the CDR3. CDR3 nucleotides: TGTGCCAGTCGGGACCGTAACACCGGGGAGCTGTTTTTT. This translates into CASRDRNTGELFF.

This clonotype was found a few times. The chain couples TRBV20-1 to TRBJ1-6; D ambiguous. The CDR3 runs to 13 residues. Germline V gene data show CDR1 as DFQATT and CDR2 as SNEGSKA (reference sequence). Trimming took 3 bases from V and 7 from J, leaving 10 bases between them. The CDR3 reads CSARRVLNSPLHF. The CDR3 coding sequence is TGCAGTGCTAGGAGGGTTTTAAATTCACCCCTCCACTTT.

The V gene is TRBV20-1, the J gene TRBJ1-4; D is ambiguous. Trimming left V 6 bases short and J 5 bases short, with 4 bases between. Germline-derived CDR1 and CDR2 are DFQATT and SNEGSKA (reference sequence). The CDR3 runs 10 residues. The CDR3 region is CSALNEKLFF. The CDR3 DNA reads TGCAGTGCCTTAAATGAAAAACTGTTTTTT.

This chain links TRBV7-3 with TRBJ2-5, with TRBD2 matching 12 bases. Germline-derived CDR1 and CDR2 are SGHTA and FQGTGA. J was trimmed by 4 bases and V by 6 bases; bases with no gene match: 6. The CDR3 has 15 residues. CDR3 in DNA: TGTGCCAGCAGTCCTAGCGGGGGGGACTCAGAGACCCAGTACTTC. The encoded protein is CASSPSGGDSETQYF.

This clonotype was seen more than once but under ten times. V usage is TRBV28 and J usage is TRBJ1-4; 9 nucleotides agree with TRBD1. Trimming cost V 1 base and J 6 bases; bases outside gene matches: 3. The CDR3 extends over 15 amino acids. Germline V lookup: CDR1 MDHEN, CDR2 SYDVKM. The DNA of the CDR3 is TGTGCCAGCAGTTTATCGGGACAGGGAGATGAAAAACTGTTTTTT. This codes for CASSLSGQGDEKLFF. The whole variable domain, filled in from reference TRBV28 and TRBJ1-4, reads DVKVTQSSRYLVKRTGEKVFLECVQDMDHENMFWYRQDPGLGLRLIYFSYDVKMKEKGDIPEGYSVSREKKERFSLILESASTNQTSMYLCASSLSGQGDEKLFFGSGTQLSVL.

This clonotype was seen repeatedly, ten times or more. This sequence joins TRBV15 and TRBJ1-2; D is ambiguous. CDR3 size: 14 residues. From germline, CDR1 is LNHNV and CDR2 YYDKDF (reference sequence). V gave up 0 bases and J gave up 8 bases, with 13 bases separating them. DNA of the CDR3: TGTGCCACCAGCAGAGAGGCAGCCCAGCGGGGCTACACCTTC. The encoded protein is CATSREAAQRGYTF. Variable domain in full (rest from reference TRBV15 and TRBJ1-2): DAMVIQNPRYQVTQFGKPVTLSCSQTLNHNVMYWYQQKSSQAPKLLFHYYDKDFNNEADTPDNFQSRRPNTSFCFLDIRSPGLGDTAMYLCATSREAAQRGYTFGSGTRLTVV.

This clonotype was counted at least ten times. The V gene is TRBV5-1, the J gene TRBJ2-4; D not resolved. Trimming shortened V by 0 bases and J by 0 bases, and 10 bases separated the two germline ends. Germline V CDR1 and CDR2: SGHRS, YFSETQ. CDR3 length: 16 residues. The CDR3 nucleotides read TGCGCCAGCAGCTTGGGTGTCGGATTAGCCAAAAACATTCAGTACTTC. This codes for CASSLGVGLAKNIQYF. Based on the CDR3 plus reference TRBV5-1 and TRBJ2-4, the full variable domain is KAGVTQTPRYLIKTRGQQVTLSCSPISGHRSVSWYQQTPGQGLQFLFEYFSETQRNKGNFPGRFSGRQFSNSRSEMNVSTLELGDSALYLCASSLGVGLAKNIQYFGAGTRLSVL.

The chain recombines TRBV11-2 with TRBJ2-5; D gene uncertain. Trimming removed 1 base from V and 5 bases from J, with 14 bases in between. CDR1 and CDR2 (germline): SGHAT, FQNNGV. CDR3 length equals 15 residues. CDR3 coding DNA: TGTGCCAGCAGCTTAGGGGGTACAGTGATGGAGACCCAGTACTTC. It encodes CASSLGGTVMETQYF.